This TCR beta chain is drawn from a study of T cells after yellow fever vaccination. TCRdb fed the 5' RACE reads into MiXCR, producing one record per CDR3 protein. Altogether more than 95,000 distinct CDR3 sequences are present, under 8% being singletons, with the ten largest covering 2.5%. This clonotype was found many times. The CDR3 covers 13 residues. CDR1 is DFQATT, CDR2 SNEGSKA, per germline (reference sequence). Trimming cost V 6 bases and J 2 bases, with 13 bases left between them. The chain recombines TRBV20-1 with TRBJ1-2; a weak D match, TRBD1 (5 bases). The sequenced sample was CD4+ T cells sorted from PBMCs, obtained approximately 11 days after the first yellow fever vaccination. This clonotype was sampled from a man younger than 30 who received the YFV17D yellow fever vaccine. The CDR3 bases are TGCAGTGCATATGGACATACCAACTATGGCTACACCTTC. Encoded protein: CSAYGHTNYGYTF.